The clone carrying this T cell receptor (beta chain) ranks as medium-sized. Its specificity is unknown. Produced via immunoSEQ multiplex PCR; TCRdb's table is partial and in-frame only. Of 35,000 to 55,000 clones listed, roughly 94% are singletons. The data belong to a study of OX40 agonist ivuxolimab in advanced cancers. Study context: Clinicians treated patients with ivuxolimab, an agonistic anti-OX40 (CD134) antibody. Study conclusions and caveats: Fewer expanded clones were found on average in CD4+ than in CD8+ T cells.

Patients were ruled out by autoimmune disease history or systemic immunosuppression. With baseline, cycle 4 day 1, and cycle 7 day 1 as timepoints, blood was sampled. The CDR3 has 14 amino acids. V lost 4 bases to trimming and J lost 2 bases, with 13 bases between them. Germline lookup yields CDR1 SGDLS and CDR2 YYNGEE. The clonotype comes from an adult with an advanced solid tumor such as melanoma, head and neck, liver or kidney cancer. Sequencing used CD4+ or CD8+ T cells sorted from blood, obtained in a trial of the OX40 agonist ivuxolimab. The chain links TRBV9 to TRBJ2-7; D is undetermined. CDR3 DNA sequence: TGTGCCAGCAGCCCCCAAGGGCGTACCTACGAGCAGTACTTC. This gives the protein CASSPQGRTYEQYF.